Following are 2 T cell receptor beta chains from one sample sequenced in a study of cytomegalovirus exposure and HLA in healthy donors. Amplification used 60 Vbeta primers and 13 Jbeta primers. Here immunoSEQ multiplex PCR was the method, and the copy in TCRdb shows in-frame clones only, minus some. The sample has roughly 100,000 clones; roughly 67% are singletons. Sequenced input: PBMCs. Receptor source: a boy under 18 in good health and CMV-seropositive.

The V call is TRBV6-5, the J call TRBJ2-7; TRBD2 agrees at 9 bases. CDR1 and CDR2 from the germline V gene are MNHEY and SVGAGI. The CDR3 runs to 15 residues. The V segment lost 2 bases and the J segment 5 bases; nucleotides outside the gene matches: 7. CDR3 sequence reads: CASSYGREGLNEQYF. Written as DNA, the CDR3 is TGTGCCAGCAGTTACGGGCGGGAGGGCCTTAACGAGCAGTACTTC.

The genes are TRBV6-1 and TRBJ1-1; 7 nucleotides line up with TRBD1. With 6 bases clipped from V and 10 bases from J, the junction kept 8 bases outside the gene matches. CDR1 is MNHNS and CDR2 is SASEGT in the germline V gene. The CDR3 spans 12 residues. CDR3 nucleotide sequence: TGTGCCAGCAGCGTTTCAGGGGGTCTAGCTTTCTTT. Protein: CASSVSGGLAFF.